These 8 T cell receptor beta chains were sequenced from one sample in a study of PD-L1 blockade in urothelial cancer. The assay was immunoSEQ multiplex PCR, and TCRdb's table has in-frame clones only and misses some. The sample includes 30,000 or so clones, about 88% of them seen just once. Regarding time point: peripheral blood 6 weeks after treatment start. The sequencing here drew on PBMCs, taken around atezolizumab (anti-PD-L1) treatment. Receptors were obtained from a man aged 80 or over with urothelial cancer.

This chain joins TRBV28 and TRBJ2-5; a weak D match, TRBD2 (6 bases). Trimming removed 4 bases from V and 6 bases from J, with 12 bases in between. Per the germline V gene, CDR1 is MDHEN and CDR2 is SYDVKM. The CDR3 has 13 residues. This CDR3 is CASSSPGRKTQYF. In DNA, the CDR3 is TGTGCCAGCAGTTCACCAGGGAGGAAGACCCAGTACTTC.

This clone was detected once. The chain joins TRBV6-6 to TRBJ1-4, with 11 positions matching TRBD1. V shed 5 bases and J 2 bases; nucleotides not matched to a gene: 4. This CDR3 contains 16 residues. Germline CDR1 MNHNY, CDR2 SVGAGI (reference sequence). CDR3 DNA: TGTGCCAGCAGTGGGGACAGGGGGGACACTAATGAAAAACTGTTTTTT. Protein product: CASSGDRGDTNEKLFF.

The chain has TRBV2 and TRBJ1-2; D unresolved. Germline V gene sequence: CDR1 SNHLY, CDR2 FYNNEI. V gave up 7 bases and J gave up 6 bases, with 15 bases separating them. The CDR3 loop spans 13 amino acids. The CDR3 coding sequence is TGTGCCAGCACTGCGGTCTCAACCGATGGCTACACCTTC. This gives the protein CASTAVSTDGYTF.

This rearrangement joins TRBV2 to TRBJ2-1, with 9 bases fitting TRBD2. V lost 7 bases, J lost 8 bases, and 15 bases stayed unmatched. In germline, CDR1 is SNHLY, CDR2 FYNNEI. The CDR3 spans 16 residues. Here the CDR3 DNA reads TGTGCCAGCACCCCAAGGAGTGCTAGCGGGATGGATGAGCAGTTCTTC. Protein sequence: CASTPRSASGMDEQFF.

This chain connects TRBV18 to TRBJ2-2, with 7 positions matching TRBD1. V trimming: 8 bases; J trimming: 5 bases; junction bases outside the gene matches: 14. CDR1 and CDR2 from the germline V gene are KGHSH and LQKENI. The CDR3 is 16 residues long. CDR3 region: CASIHQTTGRTGELFF. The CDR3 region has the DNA TGTGCCAGCATTCACCAGACGACAGGGAGAACCGGGGAGCTGTTTTTT.

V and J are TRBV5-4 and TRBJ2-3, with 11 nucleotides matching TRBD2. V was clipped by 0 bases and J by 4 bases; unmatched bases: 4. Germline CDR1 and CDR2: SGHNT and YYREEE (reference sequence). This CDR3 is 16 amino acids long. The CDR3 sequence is CASSLAGTSGPDTQYF. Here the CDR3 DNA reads TGTGCCAGCAGCTTGGCTGGGACTAGCGGCCCAGATACGCAGTATTTT.

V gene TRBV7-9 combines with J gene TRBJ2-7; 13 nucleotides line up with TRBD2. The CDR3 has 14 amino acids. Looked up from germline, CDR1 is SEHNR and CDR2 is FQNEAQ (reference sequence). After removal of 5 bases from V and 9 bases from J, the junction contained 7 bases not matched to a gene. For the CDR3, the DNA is TGTGCCAGCAGCCAAGGACTAGCGGGAGAAGCGCAGTACTTC. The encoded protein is CASSQGLAGEAQYF.

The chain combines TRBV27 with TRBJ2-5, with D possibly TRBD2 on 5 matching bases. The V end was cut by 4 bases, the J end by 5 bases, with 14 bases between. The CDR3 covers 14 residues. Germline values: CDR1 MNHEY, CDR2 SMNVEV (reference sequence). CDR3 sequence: CASSSLGSGETQYF. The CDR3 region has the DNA TGTGCCAGCAGTTCATTGGGCTCGGGGGAGACCCAGTACTTC.